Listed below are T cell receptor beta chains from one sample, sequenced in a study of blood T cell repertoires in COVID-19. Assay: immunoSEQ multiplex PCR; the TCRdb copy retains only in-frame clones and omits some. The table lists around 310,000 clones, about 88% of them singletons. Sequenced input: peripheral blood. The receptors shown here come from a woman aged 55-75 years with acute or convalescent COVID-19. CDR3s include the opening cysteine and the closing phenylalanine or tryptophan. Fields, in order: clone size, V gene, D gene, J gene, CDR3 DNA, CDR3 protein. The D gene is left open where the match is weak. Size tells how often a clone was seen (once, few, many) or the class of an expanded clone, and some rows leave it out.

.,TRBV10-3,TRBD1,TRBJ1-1,TGTGCCGCCCGGGAGGGGGCGAGGGCTGAAGCTTTCTTT,CAAREGARAEAFF
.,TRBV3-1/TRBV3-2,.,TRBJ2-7,TGTGCCAGCAGCCTCCCGGGGTACGAGCAGTACTTC,CASSLPGYEQYF
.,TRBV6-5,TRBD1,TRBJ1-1,TGTGCCAGCAGGGGCAGGGGGAAGGCTGAAGCTTTCTTT,CASRGRGKAEAFF
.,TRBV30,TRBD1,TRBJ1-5,TGTGCCTGGAGTACGGGACAGGGGGAAAGTCAGCCCCAGCATTTT,CAWSTGQGESQPQHF
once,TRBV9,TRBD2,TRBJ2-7,TGTGCCAGCAGCGTAGCTAGCGGGGGCCGATACGAGCAGTACTTC,CASSVASGGRYEQYF
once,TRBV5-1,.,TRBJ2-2,TGCGCCAGCAGCTCAGGACAAAACCGGGAGCTGTTTTTT,CASSSGQNRELFF
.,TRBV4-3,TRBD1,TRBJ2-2,TGCGCCAGCAGCCAAAAGACAGGGGGCTGCTTACGCACCGGGGAGCTGTTTTTT,CASSQKTGGCLRTGELFF
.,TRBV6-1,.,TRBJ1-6,TGTGCCAGCAGTGAAGGCGGCCGTGGGAATTCACCCCTCCACTTT,CASSEGGRGNSPLHF
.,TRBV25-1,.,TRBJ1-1,TGTGCCAGCCGCATGGCGGGGCTAAACACTGAAGCTTTCTTT,CASRMAGLNTEAFF
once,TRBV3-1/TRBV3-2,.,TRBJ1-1,TGTGCCAGCAGCCCCCGGTTGAACACTGAAGCTTTCTTT,CASSPRLNTEAFF
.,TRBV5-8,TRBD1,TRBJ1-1,TGTGCCAGCAGACTTACAGGGGACAACACTGAAGCTTTCTTT,CASRLTGDNTEAFF
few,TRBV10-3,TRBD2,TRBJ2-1,TGTGCCATCAGTGAGTCGCGGGAGTCCTACAATGAGCAGTTCTTC,CAISESRESYNEQFF
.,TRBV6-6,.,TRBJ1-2,TGTGCCAGCACCCGTTCTAACTATGGCTACACCTTC,CASTRSNYGYTF
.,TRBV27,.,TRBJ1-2,TGTGCCAGCAGTTTATTTCCGGGAAACTATGGCTACACCTTC,CASSLFPGNYGYTF
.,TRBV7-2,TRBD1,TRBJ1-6,TGTGCCAGCAGCTCCTGGACAGGGACGGGTTCACCCCTCCACTTT,CASSSWTGTGSPLHF
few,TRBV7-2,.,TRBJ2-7,TGTGCCAGCAGCTTAGAACGGGGGACCTACGAGCAGTACTTC,CASSLERGTYEQYF
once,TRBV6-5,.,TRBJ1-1,TGTGCCAGCAGTTCAGAGACGGACAGATACACTGAAGCTTTCTTT,CASSSETDRYTEAFF
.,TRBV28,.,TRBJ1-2,TGTGCCAGCAGTTTAATCGAGCGGACGAGGAACTATGGCTACACCTTC,CASSLIERTRNYGYTF
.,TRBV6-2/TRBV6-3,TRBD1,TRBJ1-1,TGTGCCAGCAGTTACACCGAGGACAGGGCACCGAACACTGAAGCTTTCTTT,CASSYTEDRAPNTEAFF
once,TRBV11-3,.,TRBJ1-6,TGTGCCAGCAGCTTAGATACGAGGGCACCCCTCCACTTT,CASSLDTRAPLHF
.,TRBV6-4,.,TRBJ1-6,TGTGCCAGCAGTGACACTCATAATTCACCCCTCCACTTT,CASSDTHNSPLHF
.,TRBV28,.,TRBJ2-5,TGTGCCAGCAGTTTCGATGCAGTACAAGAGACCCAGTACTTC,CASSFDAVQETQYF
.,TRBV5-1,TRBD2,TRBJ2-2,TGCGCCAGCAGCTTGGTAGCGGGGGCCTATCAGTTGGAGCTGTTTTTT,CASSLVAGAYQLELFF
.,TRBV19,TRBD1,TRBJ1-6,TGTGCCAGTAGTCCACGGACAGGGAGACGCGGTAATTCACCCCTCCACTTT,CASSPRTGRRGNSPLHF
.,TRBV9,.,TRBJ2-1,TGTGCCAGCAGCGTAGATGGCTACTACGTTGATGAGCAGTTCTTC,CASSVDGYYVDEQFF
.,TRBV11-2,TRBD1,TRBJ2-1,TGTGCCAGCACCGATGGATGGAGACAGGGTTACAATGAGCAGTTCTTC,CASTDGWRQGYNEQFF
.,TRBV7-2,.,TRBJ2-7,TGTGCCAGCAGCCCGGGTCTCGTGCAGTACTTC,CASSPGLVQYF
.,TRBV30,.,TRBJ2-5,TGTGCCTGGAGTGGAACAGGGCTCCAAGAGACCCAGTACTTC,CAWSGTGLQETQYF
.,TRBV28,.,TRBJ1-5,TGTGCCAGCAGTTTTAGGGGCCTTAGCAATCAGCCCCAGCATTTT,CASSFRGLSNQPQHF
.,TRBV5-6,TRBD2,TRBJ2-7,TGTGCCAGCAGGTTTGGAGCGGGAGGCTACGAGCAGTACTTC,CASRFGAGGYEQYF
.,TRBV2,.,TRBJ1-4,TGTGCCAGCAGGGAAACCAGGTTGGCTAATGAAAAACTGTTTTTT,CASRETRLANEKLFF
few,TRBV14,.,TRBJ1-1,TGTGCCAGCAGCCAAGAGACAGGATATCGGCTAGGGGAAGCTTTCTTT,CASSQETGYRLGEAFF
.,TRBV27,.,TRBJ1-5,TGTGCCAGCAGTTTAAGGGCGGAGGGCAATCAGCCCCAGCATTTT,CASSLRAEGNQPQHF
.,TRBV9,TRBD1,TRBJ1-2,TGTGCCAGCAGCGTAGGGGGACAGGGAGACCATGGCTACACCTTC,CASSVGGQGDHGYTF
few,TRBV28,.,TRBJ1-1,TGTGCCAGCAGTTCCCCCGGGAGGTACACTGAAGCTTTCTTT,CASSSPGRYTEAFF
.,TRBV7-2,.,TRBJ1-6,TGTGCCAGCAGCCAAGTCGTGGGTGACGGGAATTCACCCCTCCACTTT,CASSQVVGDGNSPLHF
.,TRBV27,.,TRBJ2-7,TGTGCCAGCAGTGCGGCTACAGGGACTAAGTACGAGCAGTACTTC,CASSAATGTKYEQYF
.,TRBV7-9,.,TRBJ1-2,TGTGCCAGCAGCTTAGCGCTGACAGCTAACTATGGCTACACCTTC,CASSLALTANYGYTF
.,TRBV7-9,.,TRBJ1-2,TGTGCCAGCAGCTTAGCGGCCTACTATGGCTACACCTTC,CASSLAAYYGYTF
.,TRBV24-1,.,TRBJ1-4,TGTGCCACCAGTGATCCGGGAGCAACTAATGAAAAACTGTTTTTT,CATSDPGATNEKLFF